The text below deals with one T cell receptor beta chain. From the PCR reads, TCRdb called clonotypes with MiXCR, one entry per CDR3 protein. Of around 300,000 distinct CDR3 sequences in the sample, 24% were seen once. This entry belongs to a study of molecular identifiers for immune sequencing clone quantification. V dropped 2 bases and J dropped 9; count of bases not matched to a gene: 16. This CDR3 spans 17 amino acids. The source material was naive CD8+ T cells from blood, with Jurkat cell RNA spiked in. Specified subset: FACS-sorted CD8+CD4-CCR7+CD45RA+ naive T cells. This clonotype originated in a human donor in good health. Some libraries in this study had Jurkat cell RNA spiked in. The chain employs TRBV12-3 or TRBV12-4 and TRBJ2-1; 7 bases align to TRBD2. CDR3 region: CASSLRGAGKVGSEQFF. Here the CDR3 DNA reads TGTGCCAGCAGTTTAAGGGGAGCGGGAAAAGTAGGTAGTGAGCAGTTCTTC.